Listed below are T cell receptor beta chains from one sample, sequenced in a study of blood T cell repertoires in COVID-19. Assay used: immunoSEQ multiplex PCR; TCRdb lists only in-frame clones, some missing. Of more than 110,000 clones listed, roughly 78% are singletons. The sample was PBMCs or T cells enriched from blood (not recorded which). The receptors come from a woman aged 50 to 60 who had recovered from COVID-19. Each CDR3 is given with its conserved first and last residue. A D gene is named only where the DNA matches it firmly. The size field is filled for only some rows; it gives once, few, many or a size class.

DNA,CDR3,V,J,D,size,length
TGTGCCAGCAGCTCTCCGGGACAGGGTAAAAACATTCAGTACTTC,CASSSPGQGKNIQYF,TRBV5-4,TRBJ2-4,TRBD1,.,15
TGTGCCAGCAGTTTATCGTCTATCGCTGAAGCTTTCTTT,CASSLSSIAEAFF,TRBV27,TRBJ1-1,.,.,13
TGTGCCAGCAATGAGAGAGTCCCCGAAGCTTTCTTT,CASNERVPEAFF,TRBV2,TRBJ1-1,.,.,12
TGTGCCAGCACCCCCCCCGGGACAGAGAACACTGAAGCTTTCTTT,CASTPPGTENTEAFF,TRBV5-4,TRBJ1-1,TRBD1,.,15
TGTGCCAGCAGCCCTATACACGGGACTAGAAGTGGTCTCTACGAGCAGTACTTC,CASSPIHGTRSGLYEQYF,TRBV3-1/TRBV3-2,TRBJ2-7,TRBD2,few,18
TGTGCCAGCAGTTTAGGGGCCTGGGAAGATTCACCCCTCCACTTT,CASSLGAWEDSPLHF,TRBV28,TRBJ1-6,.,.,15
TGTGCCAGCAGCTCGGGACAGGTCGAATTCAACTATGGCTACACCTTC,CASSSGQVEFNYGYTF,TRBV7-2,TRBJ1-2,TRBD1,.,16
TGTGCCAGCAGTGACGGGGCAGCCGGGAACTATGGCTACACCTTC,CASSDGAAGNYGYTF,TRBV6-4,TRBJ1-2,.,few,15
TGTGCCAGCAGCTTAGGGCTGGCCTACAATGAGCAGTTCTTC,CASSLGLAYNEQFF,TRBV7-2,TRBJ2-1,.,few,14
TGTGCCAGCAGCCCCGAAGGGGGTTATAATTCACCCCTCCACTTT,CASSPEGGYNSPLHF,TRBV11-2,TRBJ1-6,.,.,15
TGTGCCAGCAGTTACGGACAGGGGTTCAATCAGCCCCAGCATTTT,CASSYGQGFNQPQHF,TRBV6-5,TRBJ1-5,TRBD1,.,15
TGCGCCAGCAGCCGGAGGGGACAGGGGAGCGATGAGCAGTTCTTC,CASSRRGQGSDEQFF,TRBV5-1,TRBJ2-1,TRBD1,few,15
TGTGCCAGCAGCCCTCGGACAGGGGGAAGTAATTCACCCCTCCACTTT,CASSPRTGGSNSPLHF,TRBV5-4,TRBJ1-6,TRBD1,once,16
TGTGCCAGCAGCCAGTTTGGGACAGGGGGTAGCTACACCTTC,CASSQFGTGGSYTF,TRBV14,TRBJ1-2,TRBD1,.,14
TGTGCCAGCAGCTTCCTAGCGGGGGCCCTCCAGACCCAGTACTTC,CASSFLAGALQTQYF,TRBV7-9,TRBJ2-5,TRBD2,.,15
TGTGCCAGCAGCTCACGGGACAGAAGATATAATTCACCCCTCCACTTT,CASSSRDRRYNSPLHF,TRBV7-9,TRBJ1-6,TRBD1,.,16
TGTGCCAGCTCACGCCGACAGGGATCCTCCTACAATGAGCAGTTCTTC,CASSRRQGSSYNEQFF,TRBV18,TRBJ2-1,TRBD1,once,16
TGTGCCAGCAGTCATGAGACAGGGGGGAGTAACGAGCAGTACTTC,CASSHETGGSNEQYF,TRBV28,TRBJ2-7,TRBD1,.,15
TGTGCCAGCAGCTTAGAAACAGGGGGCTATAATTCACCCCTCCACTTT,CASSLETGGYNSPLHF,TRBV7-2,TRBJ1-6,TRBD1,.,16
TGCAGCGTTGTCAGGGGGAGCACAGATACGCAGTATTTT,CSVVRGSTDTQYF,TRBV29-1,TRBJ2-3,TRBD1,many,13
TGTGCCAGCAGTCCAGACACCAGCAATCAGCCCCAGCATTTT,CASSPDTSNQPQHF,TRBV6-5,TRBJ1-5,.,.,14
TGTGCCAGCAGTTTATCCTCTCGAGGACAGGGGGCTGGGGCCAACGTCCTGACTTTC,CASSLSSRGQGAGANVLTF,TRBV28,TRBJ2-6,TRBD1,.,19
TGTGCCAGCAGTCGCCGGACAGGCTATGGCTACACCTTC,CASSRRTGYGYTF,TRBV28,TRBJ1-2,TRBD1,.,13
TGTGCCAGCAGCTTCGCTAAACCTAACTATGGCTACACCTTC,CASSFAKPNYGYTF,TRBV7-2,TRBJ1-2,.,once,14
TGTGCCAGCAGTTCCTGGACAGGGGCTGTTTCACCCCTCCACTTT,CASSSWTGAVSPLHF,TRBV27,TRBJ1-6,TRBD1,.,15
TGTGCCTGGACCGACGGTAGCGGCTACAATGAGCAGTTCTTC,CAWTDGSGYNEQFF,TRBV30,TRBJ2-1,.,.,14
TGTGCCAGCAGTTTAGGGGGACAGGGGGGAGGCCAGCCCCAGCATTTT,CASSLGGQGGGQPQHF,TRBV28,TRBJ1-5,TRBD1,few,16
TGTGCCAGTAATGGACTTAACTATGGCTACACCTTC,CASNGLNYGYTF,TRBV19,TRBJ1-2,.,.,12
TGCGCCAGCAGCCCCGGGACAGTCAATCAGCCCCAGCATTTT,CASSPGTVNQPQHF,TRBV5-1,TRBJ1-5,TRBD1,.,14
TGTGCCAGCAGCCCCGGGGCGCGGGGCACTGAAGCTTTCTTT,CASSPGARGTEAFF,TRBV28,TRBJ1-1,.,.,14
TGTGCCAGCAGTTTATGGGCAGGGCGAGGAAACACCATATATTTT,CASSLWAGRGNTIYF,TRBV28,TRBJ1-3,.,.,15
TGTGCCATCAGTGAAAAGGGGATCTACAATGAGCAGTTCTTC,CAISEKGIYNEQFF,TRBV10-3,TRBJ2-1,.,.,14